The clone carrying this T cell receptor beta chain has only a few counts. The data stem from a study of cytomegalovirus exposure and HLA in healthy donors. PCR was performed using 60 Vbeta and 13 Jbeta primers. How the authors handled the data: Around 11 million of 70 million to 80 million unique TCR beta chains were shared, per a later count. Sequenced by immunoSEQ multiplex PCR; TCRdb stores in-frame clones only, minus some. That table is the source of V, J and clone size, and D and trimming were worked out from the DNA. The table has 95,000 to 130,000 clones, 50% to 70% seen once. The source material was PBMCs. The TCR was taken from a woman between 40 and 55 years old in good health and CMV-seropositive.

CDR3 sequence reads: CASSEQGGGEQFF. In nucleotides, the CDR3 is TGTGCCAGCAGTGAACAGGGGGGAGGTGAGCAGTTCTTC. The V gene is TRBV6-5, the J gene TRBJ2-1; TRBD1 agrees at 8 bases. Germline V gives CDR1 MNHEY, CDR2 SVGAGI. This CDR3 is 13 amino acids long. Germline trimming cut 5 bases from V and 9 bases from J; bases unmatched to any gene: 6.